This TCR beta chain came from a study of molecular identifiers for immune sequencing clone quantification. Study results and limitations: In CMV-specific effectors, clones above 20 copies held over 98% of molecules; naive, under 1%.

TCRdb re-analysed the PCR reads in MiXCR, keeping a single row per CDR3 protein. The sample has approximately 500,000 distinct CDR3 sequences, about 20% seen once. About this clonotype: Its matching antigen is unknown. One junction end disagrees with the germline gene, perhaps due to a read error.

Sorted cells numbering roughly 18,000 to 1,000,000, with 10%, 30% or 50% RNA, yielded the naive CD8 libraries. The length of the CDR3 is 12 residues. Germline V CDR1 and CDR2: MNHEY, SMNVEV (reference sequence). The genes are TRBV27 and TRBJ1-4; D is unresolved. The receptor was derived from a human donor in good health. Some libraries in this study had Jurkat cell RNA spiked in. Sequenced sample: naive CD8+ T cells from blood, with Jurkat cell RNA spiked in. The subset is: FACS-sorted CD8+CD4-CCR7+CD45RA+ naive T cells. The CDR3 loop is CASGFSGEKLFF. Here the CDR3 DNA reads TGTGCCAGCGGTTTTTCAGGCGAAAAACTGTTTTTT.